This T cell receptor beta chain came from a study of T cell responses to AZD1222 COVID-19 vaccine. Study conclusions and caveats: Sampling that yielded the repertoires occurred only after the peak T cell response. Across spike, vaccine-associated CD4 TCRs were found, dominant at 160-218 and 743-854. Within unmutated variant regions lay the reported targets of nearly half of spike-specific TCRs. Vaccination with two AZD1222 doses was followed by a rise in Spike-specific TCR breadth and depth.

A note on this clone: Its antigen is undetermined.

There are 15 residues in the CDR3. The germline V gene has CDR1 SGHKS and CDR2 YYEKEE (reference sequence). V was cut by 6 bases and J by 2 bases, with 17 bases left in between. TCRdb keeps only in-frame clones here, not all; method: immunoSEQ multiplex PCR. The sample gives 100,000 or so clones, 90% to 95% of which show up once; around 10% is in the top ten. The rearrangement links TRBV5-5 to TRBJ1-2; a possible D gene is TRBD1 (6 bases). The source material was peripheral blood, sampled 28 days after the second AZD1222 dose. The TCR sequence derives from an adult who received the AZD1222 COVID-19 vaccine. The CDR3 DNA follows: TGTGCCAGCACCCTAGGGGGGAGATGGAACTATGGCTACACCTTC. Its translation: CASTLGGRWNYGYTF.